This entry lists 8 T cell receptor beta chains sequenced from one sample in a study of human T cells and chemical hapten exposure. TCRdb independently ran MiXCR on the RACE reads; one entry per CDR3 protein. The sample includes more than 150,000 distinct CDR3 sequences, 14% of them seen just once. Described time point: patch test 1, 2 weeks after DPC sensitization. Treatment reported: therapeutic diphenylcyclopropenone sensitization with weekly scalp DPC. The sample in question was whole blood, obtained in connection with sensitization to the hapten diphenylcyclopropenone (DPC). These receptor sequences come from a woman aged 25 to 39 with alopecia areata. Some clones in this sample may be carry-over from other donors' samples.

This clonotype was found many times. V gene TRBV21-1 combines with J gene TRBJ2-2; TRBD1 reflects the table's D call only, with no check against the DNA. TRBV21-1 is designated a pseudogene. This CDR3 has 15 amino acids. CDR3 residues: CASSSGQVVTGELFF. CDR3 DNA: TGTGCCAGCAGCTCCGGGCAGGTAGTGACCGGGGAGCTGTTTTTT.

The chain has TRBV27 and TRBJ2-4; 8 bases map to TRBD1. Trimming cost V 4 bases and J 4 bases; bases outside gene matches: 3. This CDR3 region has 14 residues. CDR1 MNHEY and CDR2 SMNVEV come from the germline V gene (reference sequence). CDR3 protein: CASSSGQAKNIQYF. DNA of the CDR3: TGTGCCAGCAGTTCGGGACAGGCGAAAAACATTCAGTACTTC.

This clonotype was detected only a few times. The chain carries TRBV3-1 and TRBJ2-1; the D gene is possibly TRBD2 (5 bases). The CDR3 is made up of 12 amino acids. CDR1 and CDR2 from the germline V gene are LGHDT and YNNKEL (reference sequence). V was clipped by 1 base and J by 10 bases, with 8 bases between them. CDR3 coding DNA: TGTGCCAGCAGCCAAGCGCAGCGGGAGCAGTTCTTC. It translates to CASSQAQREQFF.

This clonotype has at least ten counts. V gene TRBV6-2 or TRBV6-3 combines with J gene TRBJ2-1, with 13 nucleotides matching TRBD2. The junction had 8 bases not matched to a gene; V was cut back by 2 bases and J by 4 bases. The CDR3 is 18 amino acids. The V gene's germline CDR1 is MNHEY and CDR2 SVGEGT. Here the CDR3 reads CASSYTRLAGGRYNEQFF. CDR3 DNA: TGTGCCAGCAGTTACACCCGACTAGCGGGGGGCAGGTACAATGAGCAGTTCTTC.

The V gene is TRBV5-4, the J gene TRBJ2-7, with 7 bases aligning to TRBD1. V trimming: 4 bases; J trimming: 2 bases; junction bases outside the gene matches: 6. CDR1 and CDR2 from the germline V gene are SGHNT and YYREEE (reference sequence). This CDR3 is built from 14 residues. The CDR3 DNA sequence: TGTGCCAGCAGCCTACAGGGGACCCCCTACGAGCAGTACTTC. It encodes CASSLQGTPYEQYF.

This clonotype was seen only a few times. The gene calls are TRBV6-2 or TRBV6-3 and TRBJ1-1; D possibly corresponds to TRBD1 (5 bases). CDR1 is MNHEY and CDR2 is SVGEGT in the germline V gene. The germline V and J ends were trimmed by 8 bases and 0 bases, with 16 bases remaining between them. This CDR3 is built from 15 residues. For the CDR3, the DNA is TGTGCCAGCTCCCTCGCGACAGACTTGAACACTGAAGCTTTCTTT. Translation gives CASSLATDLNTEAFF.

CDR3 in DNA: TGTGCCAGCAGTCCAGTTTCCTACGAGCAGTACTTC. This sequence encodes CASSPVSYEQYF. The chain joins TRBV28 to TRBJ2-7; no definite D call. Germline values: CDR1 MDHEN, CDR2 SYDVKM. CDR3 length equals 12 residues. The V gene lost 5 bases and the J gene lost 1 base, with 6 bases spanning the gap.

V gene TRBV7-8 combines with J gene TRBJ2-3; 11 bases line up with TRBD2. V shed 5 bases, J shed 2 bases, and the junction held 9 bases outside the gene matches. CDR3 length: 17 residues. CDR1 is SGHVS, CDR2 FQNEAQ, per germline. The CDR3 region is CASSPERTSGYTDTQYF. The DNA of the CDR3 is TGTGCCAGCAGCCCCGAACGGACTAGCGGGTACACAGATACGCAGTATTTT.